This T cell receptor (beta chain) was found in a study of long-term antiretroviral therapy in people with HIV. Study findings and constraints: Pre-ART-expanded clones dominated the repertoire at all time points.

immunoSEQ v3.0 was run at survey level. The repertoire was sequenced with immunoSEQ multiplex PCR; TCRdb's copy has only in-frame clones and lacks some. This table holds roughly 28,000 clones, about three quarters found once. The CDR3 loop spans 19 amino acids. V was clipped by 4 bases and J by 5 bases, with 29 bases between them. Germline V gives CDR1 MDHEN, CDR2 SYDVKM. This clone was observed a handful of times. Its antigen is unidentified. The chain combines TRBV28 with TRBJ1-2; D gene ambiguous. This TCR came from a man aged 18 to 35 with HIV. The sequences come from unsorted PBMCs, collected 1.5 years before starting antiretroviral therapy. The CDR3 region has the DNA TGTGCCAGCAGTTCATTACATATCATCAAGGGCAGTGAGCTTTATGGCTACACCTTC. Its protein is CASSSLHIIKGSELYGYTF.